This T cell receptor (beta chain) originates from a study of human T cells and chemical hapten exposure. Background on the study: Each week of the roughly 26-week study, patients had diphenylcyclopropenone applied to the scalp. Small pooled library volume differences chiefly drove per-sample TCR yield variation. Broader study findings: PT1 expanded TCR counts and patch test score were linked, and their correlation was positive.

V trimming: 7 bases; J trimming: 2 bases; junction bases outside the gene matches: 11. The CDR3 has 16 residues. Germline V gene sequence: CDR1 SGHAT, CDR2 FQNNGV. The time point was: patch test 1, 2 weeks after DPC sensitization. The treatment: therapeutic diphenylcyclopropenone sensitization with weekly scalp DPC. Within the library, unique molecular identifiers were attached to each individual cDNA molecule. TCRdb re-called the RACE reads with MiXCR, one entry per CDR3 protein. In the table there are nearly 350,000 distinct CDR3 sequences, approximately 6.9% of which are singletons. This clonotype was seen repeatedly, ten times or more. Its specificity is not known.

The TCR was taken from a young woman with alopecia areata. Some clones in this sample may be carry-over from other donors' samples. The rearrangement uses TRBV11-2 and TRBJ2-3, with TRBD2 identical over 8 bases. Sequences were derived from whole blood, sampled in connection with sensitization to the hapten diphenylcyclopropenone (DPC). The CDR3 loop is CASTPSSGGHTDTQYF. The DNA for the CDR3 is TGTGCCAGCACCCCTTCCAGCGGGGGCCACACAGATACGCAGTATTTT.